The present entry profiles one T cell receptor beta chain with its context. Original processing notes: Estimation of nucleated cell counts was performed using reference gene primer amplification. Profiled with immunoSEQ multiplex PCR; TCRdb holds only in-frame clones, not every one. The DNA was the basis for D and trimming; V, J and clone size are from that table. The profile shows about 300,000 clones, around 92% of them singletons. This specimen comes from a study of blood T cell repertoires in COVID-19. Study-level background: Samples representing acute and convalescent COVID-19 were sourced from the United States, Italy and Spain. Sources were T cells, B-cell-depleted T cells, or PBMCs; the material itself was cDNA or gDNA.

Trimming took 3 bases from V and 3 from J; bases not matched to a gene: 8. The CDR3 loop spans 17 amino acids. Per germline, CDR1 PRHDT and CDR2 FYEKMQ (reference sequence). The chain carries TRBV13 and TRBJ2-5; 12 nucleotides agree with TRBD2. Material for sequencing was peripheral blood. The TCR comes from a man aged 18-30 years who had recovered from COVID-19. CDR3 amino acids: CASSLPSGGASEETQYF. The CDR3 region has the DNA TGTGCCAGCAGCTTGCCTAGCGGGGGGGCGAGCGAAGAGACCCAGTACTTC.